The entry below describes one T cell receptor beta chain. The antigen is unknown. cDNA libraries for TCR beta contained unique molecular identifiers. The source material, 1 to 10 million T cells, gave rise to 500,000 or so cDNA molecules. TCRdb processed the PCR reads anew with MiXCR; each CDR3 protein has one entry. The table shows about 770,000 distinct CDR3 sequences, with around 45% occurring only once. These data originate in a study of post-analysis software for immune sequencing data. Across the study: Multiple sclerosis in the patients followed relapsing-remitting, secondary progressive and progressive-relapsing courses.

Study-wide findings and caveats: F measure clustering grouped samples strongly by preparation batch. Comparison of patients with controls showed five TRBV segments more frequent in patients, TRBV5-6, TRBV5-1 and TRBV20-1 among them. Multiple sclerosis patients had significantly lower normalized Chao1 diversity than controls.

V lost 0 bases and J 7 bases, leaving 9 bases between the germline ends. Germline CDR1 and CDR2: LGHNA and YSLEER. CDR3 size: 14 residues. This TCR was recovered from a girl under 18 with multiple sclerosis. The rearrangement uses TRBV4-3 and TRBJ2-2; D not resolved. Sequencing was done on a sample of blood. CDR3 sequence (DNA): TGCGCCAGCAGCCAAGACGCAGGAAACGGGGAGCTGTTTTTT. Translation gives CASSQDAGNGELFF.